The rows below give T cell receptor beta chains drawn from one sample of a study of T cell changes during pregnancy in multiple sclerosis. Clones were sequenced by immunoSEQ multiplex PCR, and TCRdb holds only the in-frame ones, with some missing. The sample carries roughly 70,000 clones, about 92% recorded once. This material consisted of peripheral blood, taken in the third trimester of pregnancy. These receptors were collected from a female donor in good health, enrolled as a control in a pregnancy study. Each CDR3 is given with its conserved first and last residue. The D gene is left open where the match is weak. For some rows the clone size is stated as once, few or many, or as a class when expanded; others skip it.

TGTGCCAGTAGTAGGGGACTAGCGGGAGATGGAGACTACAATGAGCAGTTCTTC | CASSRGLAGDGDYNEQFF | TRBV19 | 18 | once | TRBD2 | TRBJ2-1
TGTGCCAGCTCACTCGACACGGCAGGAAACACCATATATTTT | CASSLDTAGNTIYF | TRBV18 | 14 | once | NA | TRBJ1-3
TGTGCCAGCAGTGACCCCTCAGACAGTATTCGGAGTGGCTACACCTTC | CASSDPSDSIRSGYTF | TRBV6-1 | 16 | NA | NA | TRBJ1-2
TGTGCCAGCAGTGAACAGGGACAGGGAGGTGAAAAACTGTTTTTT | CASSEQGQGGEKLFF | TRBV2 | 15 | NA | TRBD1 | TRBJ1-4
TGTGCCAGCAGCTTTTCGGCAGGGGTTAATGAAAAACTGTTTTTT | CASSFSAGVNEKLFF | TRBV11-2 | 15 | NA | NA | TRBJ1-4
TGTGCCACCGCCCCTTTGGCGGGGATCTACAATGAGCAGTTCTTC | CATAPLAGIYNEQFF | TRBV15 | 15 | NA | NA | TRBJ2-1
TGTGCCAGCAGTCCCGACAGGGGCGGTCAGCCCCAGCATTTT | CASSPDRGGQPQHF | TRBV2 | 14 | once | TRBD1 | TRBJ1-5
TGTGCCATCAGTCCCGGCACTAAGAATGAGCAGTTCTTC | CAISPGTKNEQFF | TRBV10-3 | 13 | NA | NA | TRBJ2-1
TGTGCCAGCGGACTAGCGGGAGGGACCGGGGAGCTGTTTTTT | CASGLAGGTGELFF | TRBV7-3 | 14 | NA | TRBD2 | TRBJ2-2
TGTGCCAGCAGCCACGGGACAGACAATTCACCCCTCCACTTT | CASSHGTDNSPLHF | TRBV11-2 | 14 | NA | TRBD1 | TRBJ1-6
TGTGCCAGCAGCCCGATGGGACAGACGGACTCTGGAAACACCATATATTTT | CASSPMGQTDSGNTIYF | TRBV9 | 17 | NA | TRBD1 | TRBJ1-3
TGTGCCAGCAGTCCCGGACTAGCGGGGGGTTCCTACGAGCAGTACTTC | CASSPGLAGGSYEQYF | TRBV7-6 | 16 | NA | TRBD2 | TRBJ2-7
TGTGCCAGCAGCCGGACAGAGAACTATGGCTACACCTTC | CASSRTENYGYTF | TRBV11-2 | 13 | NA | NA | TRBJ1-2